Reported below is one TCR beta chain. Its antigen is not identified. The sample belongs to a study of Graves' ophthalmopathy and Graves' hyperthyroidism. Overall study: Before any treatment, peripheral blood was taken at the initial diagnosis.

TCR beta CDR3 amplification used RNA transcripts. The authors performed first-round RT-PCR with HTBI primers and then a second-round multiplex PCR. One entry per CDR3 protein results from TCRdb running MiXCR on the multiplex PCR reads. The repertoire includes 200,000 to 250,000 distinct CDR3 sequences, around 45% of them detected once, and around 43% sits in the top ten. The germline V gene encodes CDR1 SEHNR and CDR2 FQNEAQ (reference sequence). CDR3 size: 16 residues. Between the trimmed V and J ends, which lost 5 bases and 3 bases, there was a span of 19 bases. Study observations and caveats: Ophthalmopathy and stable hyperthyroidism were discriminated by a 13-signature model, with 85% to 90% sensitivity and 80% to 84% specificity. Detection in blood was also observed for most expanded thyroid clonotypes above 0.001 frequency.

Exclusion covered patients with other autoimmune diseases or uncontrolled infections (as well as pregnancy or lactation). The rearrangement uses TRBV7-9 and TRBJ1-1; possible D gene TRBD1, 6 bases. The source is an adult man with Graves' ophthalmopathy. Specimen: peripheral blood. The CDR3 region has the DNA TGTGCCAGCAGCCCTTGGGGACATTCGGTGGACACTGAAGCTTTCTTT. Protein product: CASSPWGHSVDTEAFF.